The clone carrying this T cell receptor beta chain has more than one count but fewer than ten. Antigen unknown. The data originate from a study of post-analysis software for immune sequencing data. Sequencing libraries made from TCR beta cDNA carried unique molecular identifiers. A single record per CDR3 protein comes from TCRdb applying MiXCR to the PCR reads. In the table there are about 160,000 distinct CDR3 sequences, about 34% of which are singletons. Study results and caveats: TRBV5-6, TRBV5-1 and TRBV20-1 were among a handful of TRBV segments more frequent in patients than controls. Controls' normalized Chao1 diversity significantly exceeded that of multiple sclerosis patients.

Germline loops: CDR1 SGHTA, CDR2 FQGNSA. The CDR3 extends over 15 amino acids. J was trimmed by 7 bases and V by 2 bases; bases with no gene match: 9. The chain links TRBV7-2 to TRBJ2-7; TRBD1 matches 9 bases. This sequence originates from a girl aged 5-17 years with multiple sclerosis. The sample here was blood, taken after autologous hematopoietic stem cell transplantation. The CDR3 sequence is CASSLTAQGAREQYF. The CDR3 DNA sequence: TGTGCCAGCAGCTTAACGGCACAGGGGGCGCGGGAGCAGTACTTC.